This TCR beta chain derives from a study of Ad26.COV2.S vaccination and SARS-CoV-2 variants. Study as a whole: The donor participated in the COV1001 trial, in its Ad26.COV2.S arm.

Treatment of the sample: over 15 received Ad26.COV2.S at low or high dose, single or two shots; several received placebo; per-sample allocation not given. The study sampled participants on day 63 after the first vaccine or placebo injection. The table came from immunoSEQ multiplex PCR; TCRdb's copy has only in-frame clones and leaves some out. The table shows about 680,000 clones, with 89% occurring only once. This CDR3 spans 15 amino acids. Germline CDR1 is LNHDA and CDR2 is SQIVND (reference sequence). V lost 7 bases and J lost 0; bases outside the gene matches: 3. This rearrangement joins TRBV19 to TRBJ2-1; 10 nucleotides align to TRBD1. This material consisted of peripheral blood, taken in a trial of Ad26.COV2.S vaccine versus placebo. The clonotype comes from a person between 18 and 65 years old who received the Ad26.COV2.S COVID-19 vaccine or a placebo. CDR3 nucleotide sequence: TGTGCCAGTACGACAGGGGGCTACTCCTACAATGAGCAGTTCTTC. This codes for CASTTGGYSYNEQFF.